The rows below give T cell receptor beta chains drawn from one sample of a study of identical twins. TCRdb recomputed calls from the 5' RACE reads with MiXCR, one row per CDR3 protein. The data show fewer than 650,000 distinct CDR3 sequences, over 8.5% seen once. This sample was also put to use in a study of yellow fever vaccine responses in identical twins.

The sequenced material came from PBMCs. These receptors all come from a woman aged 18-29 years in good health. Both conserved end residues are part of each CDR3. D genes are given only for firm matches. Clone size is given for some rows only: seen once, a few or many times, or a class if the clone is expanded.

j_call	d_call	v_call	clone_size	cdr3_nt	cdr3_aa
TRBJ2-4	TRBD2	TRBV5-6	few	TGTGCCAGCAGCTTGGTGAGCGGGATAAATCTCCTAGCCAAAAACATTCAGTACTTC	CASSLVSGINLLAKNIQYF
TRBJ2-1	TRBD1	TRBV10-3	-	TGTGCCATCAGTCCCGGGACAGACTACAATGAGGAGTTCTTC	CAISPGTDYNEEFF
TRBJ2-1	-	TRBV20-1	many	TGCAGTGCTAGAGTACAGATAAGCTCCTACAATGAGCAGTTCTTC	CSARVQISSYNEQFF
TRBJ2-1	-	TRBV19	-	TGTGCCAGTAGTATAGTACTGGCGGAGACCTACAATGAGCAGTTCTTC	CASSIVLAETYNEQFF
TRBJ2-1	-	TRBV28	-	TGTGCCAGCAGTTTATGGACCGGGGGAAATGAGCAGTTCTTC	CASSLWTGGNEQFF
TRBJ2-3	TRBD2	TRBV11-1	-	TGTGCCAGCAGCCCACAAAGACCGACTAGCGAGAACACAGATACGCAGTATTTT	CASSPQRPTSENTDTQYF
TRBJ1-6	-	TRBV6-5	few	TGTGCCAGCAGTTACCAGGCTGGGAACCTGGATTCACCCCTCCACTTT	CASSYQAGNLDSPLHF
TRBJ2-2	TRBD2	TRBV4-2	many	TGTGCCAGCAGCGCCCTAGGGACTAGCGGGGGGCTAGGCACCGGGGAGCTGTTTTTT	CASSALGTSGGLGTGELFF
TRBJ2-4	-	TRBV5-1	few	TGCGCCAGCAACGAGGGGCCAGAAAACATTCAGTACTTC	CASNEGPENIQYF
TRBJ2-2	TRBD2	TRBV7-3	few	TGTGCCAGCAGCTTACAGAGCGGGGGTGACACCGGGGAGCTGTTTTTT	CASSLQSGGDTGELFF
TRBJ1-5	TRBD1	TRBV5-1	many	TGCGCCAGCAGCTGGGGGACAGGTAGCAATCAGCCCCAGCATTTT	CASSWGTGSNQPQHF
TRBJ1-4	TRBD1	TRBV27	-	TGTGCCAGCCCTCCGGGACAGGGGAATGAAAAACTGTTTTTT	CASPPGQGNEKLFF
TRBJ2-2	-	TRBV7-2	many	TGTGCCAGCAGCTTAGTCTTGGGCGGGGAGCTGTTTTTT	CASSLVLGGELFF
TRBJ1-1	TRBD1	TRBV7-9	few	TGTGCCAGCAGCCCCGGCAGGGGGGAAACTGAAGCTTTCTTT	CASSPGRGETEAFF
TRBJ2-2	-	TRBV9	many	TGTGCCAGCAGCCCCGAGGGCCCGGTCACCGGGGAGCTGTTTTTT	CASSPEGPVTGELFF
TRBJ2-7	-	TRBV28	few	TGTGCCAGCAGTCCCCCCCTTCGGGACGAGCAGTACTTC	CASSPPLRDEQYF
TRBJ2-3	-	TRBV7-2	-	TGTGCCAGCAGCCACCGACTTGGCACAGATACGCAGTATTTT	CASSHRLGTDTQYF
TRBJ2-1	TRBD2	TRBV27	few	TGTGCCAGCAGTCTCCGGGGGCTAGCGGGAGTTGAGCAGTTCTTC	CASSLRGLAGVEQFF
TRBJ2-1	-	TRBV12-3/TRBV12-4	many	TGTGCCAGCAGTTACCAGGGGTACAATGAGCAGTTCTTC	CASSYQGYNEQFF
TRBJ1-5	-	TRBV2	few	TGTGCCAGCTCAGGTTGGGGGATCAGCAATCAGCCCCAGCATTTT	CASSGWGISNQPQHF
TRBJ2-7	-	TRBV28	many	TGTGCCAGCAGTTTGACAGAACCTCCGGGGGAGCAGTACTTC	CASSLTEPPGEQYF
TRBJ2-3	TRBD2	TRBV5-1	few	TGCGCCAGCAGCTGGCCCGCAGCGGGAGGGCCCACAGATACGCAGTATTTT	CASSWPAAGGPTDTQYF
TRBJ2-2	-	TRBV5-6	few	TGTGCCAGCAGCTTTAGGGTTTTCGGAGGCACCGGGGAGCTGTTTTTT	CASSFRVFGGTGELFF
TRBJ2-7	-	TRBV11-2	few	TGTGCCAGCAGCCCAGGGGGAACTAGCGGCTGGATCTCCTACGAGCAGTACTTC	CASSPGGTSGWISYEQYF
TRBJ2-3	TRBD2	TRBV25-1	many	TGTGCCAGCAGTGGACTAGCGGGGGGGCAGGGGAGCTATTATTTT	CASSGLAGGQGSYYF
TRBJ2-7	TRBD1	TRBV20-1	many	TGCAGTGGTATCCTAGGGGGCTGGCACGAGCAGTACTTC	CSGILGGWHEQYF
TRBJ1-5	-	TRBV30	many	TGTGCCTGGAGTTCGTCGGGACGGCGGAGCAATCAGCCCCAGCATTTT	CAWSSSGRRSNQPQHF
TRBJ2-2	-	TRBV3-1	many	TGTGCCAGCAGTAGATACACCGGGGAGCTGTTTTTT	CASSRYTGELFF
TRBJ2-5	TRBD2	TRBV28	few	TGTGCCAGCAAACCTCTAAAGCGGGAAGTAGAGACCCAGTACTTC	CASKPLKREVETQYF
TRBJ1-3	-	TRBV30	few	TGTGCCTGGAGCGTGGGGCGCAGATCTTCTGGAAACACCATATATTTT	CAWSVGRRSSGNTIYF
TRBJ2-7	TRBD1	TRBV7-9	few	TGTGCCAGCAGAACCGACAGGGAAGGCGGCTACGAGCAGTACTTC	CASRTDREGGYEQYF
TRBJ2-7	-	TRBV20-1	-	TGCAGTGCTAGGGTCCCAACAGGGTTTGTTAACGAGCAGTACTTC	CSARVPTGFVNEQYF
TRBJ2-7	-	TRBV12-3/TRBV12-4	many	TGTGCCAGCACCGGACCCCCAGGTGACAGCCCTTTGTCCTACGAGCAGTACTTC	CASTGPPGDSPLSYEQYF